The next 30 T cell receptor beta chains were all read from a single sample in a study of early T cells in non-severe SARS-CoV-2 infection. TCRdb reprocessed the 5' RACE reads with MiXCR, giving one entry per CDR3 protein. This sample carries more than 45,000 distinct CDR3 sequences, approximately 13% of them seen once, and the ten largest clones take 3.5% to 4.5%. What was sequenced was whole blood. These receptors all come from an adult who was a healthcare worker with PCR-confirmed SARS-CoV-2 infection or an uninfected control (not recorded which).

This clonotype is a singleton in its sample. Possible read error: a much larger clone is one base away. Lacking the conserved final phenylalanine or tryptophan, this CDR3 likely reflects a read error. The V gene is TRBV10-3, the J gene TRBJ1-5, with D hard to call. Germline V CDR1 and CDR2: ENHRY, SYGVKD. The CDR3 totals 13 residues. The ends were cut back, 4 bases at V and 5 bases at J, with 9 bases in the middle. In DNA form, the CDR3 reads TGTGCCATCAGTGCGGACGGTGATCAGCCCCAGCATTTA. It is translated as CAISADGDQPQHL.

The chain uses TRBV18 and TRBJ2-7, with TRBD1 matching 8 bases. CDR3 length equals 14 residues. Per the germline V gene, CDR1 is KGHSH and CDR2 is LQKENI. J gave up 5 bases and V 3 bases, and 6 bases lay outside the gene matches. The CDR3 here is CASSPGTGSNEQYF. The DNA of the CDR3 is TGTGCCAGCTCACCGGGGACAGGATCCAACGAGCAGTACTTC.

This clonotype was seen more than once but under ten times. An end of the junction does not agree with germline; a read error may underlie this. The gene calls are TRBV7-9 and TRBJ2-1, with TRBD2 matching over 10 bases. The CDR3 spans 13 residues. Germline CDR1 and CDR2: SEHNR and FQNEAQ (reference sequence). CDR3 protein: CASSNGLLAGAVF. The CDR3 DNA reads TGTGCCAGCAGCAACGGACTTCTAGCGGGAGCCGTCTTC.

The V and J genes are TRBV18 and TRBJ2-7, with 7 bases matching TRBD2. Germline CDR1 is KGHSH and CDR2 is LQKENI. Trimming at V came to 3 bases and at J to 2 bases, leaving 7 bases not matched to a gene. The CDR3 spans 15 residues. Written as DNA, the CDR3 is TGTGCCAGCTCACCCCTCGGGGGGAGCACCTACGAGCAGTACTTC. Protein sequence: CASSPLGGSTYEQYF.

This clonotype showed up many times. V usage is TRBV3-1 and J usage is TRBJ2-1; 8 nucleotides agree with TRBD1. CDR1 and CDR2 from the germline V gene are LGHDT and YNNKEL (reference sequence). The CDR3 loop spans 15 amino acids. The J segment lost 4 bases and the V segment lost 1 base, leaving 3 bases of the junction unmatched. CDR3 sequence: CASSQATGAYNEQFF. For the CDR3, the DNA is TGTGCCAGCAGCCAAGCGACAGGGGCATACAATGAGCAGTTCTTC.

The rearrangement links TRBV6-6 to TRBJ1-1; TRBD1 agrees at 10 bases. V lost 5 bases and J lost 3; bases outside the gene matches: 9. Germline V gene data show CDR1 as MNHNY and CDR2 as SVGAGI (reference sequence). CDR3 size: 16 residues. The CDR3 DNA sequence: TGTGCCAGCAGTGACCTCCGACAGGGGGCGCACACTGAAGCTTTCTTT. Translation: CASSDLRQGAHTEAFF.

V and J are TRBV28 and TRBJ2-7; no clear D gene. Per germline, CDR1 MDHEN and CDR2 SYDVKM. The V end was cut by 6 bases, the J end by 3 bases, with 9 bases between. This CDR3 spans 12 amino acids. CDR3 coding DNA: TGTGCCAGCAGCCCCCCCAGCTACGAGCAGTACTTC. Encoded protein: CASSPPSYEQYF. Full variable domain (missing parts from reference TRBV28 and TRBJ2-7): DVKVTQSSRYLVKRTGEKVFLECVQDMDHENMFWYRQDPGLGLRLIYFSYDVKMKEKGDIPEGYSVSREKKERFSLILESASTNQTSMYLCASSPPSYEQYFGPGTRLTVT.

V and J are TRBV20-1 and TRBJ1-3; 7 nucleotides agree with TRBD1. CDR3 length: 14 residues. Per germline, CDR1 DFQATT and CDR2 SNEGSKA (reference sequence). V shed 6 bases and J 2 bases; nucleotides not matched to a gene: 7. CDR3 protein: CSAFTGEAGNTIYF. The CDR3, as DNA: TGCAGTGCCTTCACAGGGGAAGCTGGAAACACCATATATTTT.

This CDR3 is CASSSRVNYGYTF. As DNA, the CDR3 is TGTGCCAGCAGCAGCAGAGTGAACTATGGCTACACCTTC. This rearrangement joins TRBV7-2 to TRBJ1-2; no clear D. Between the trimmed V and J ends, which lost 5 bases and 2 bases, there was a span of 9 bases. CDR3 length: 13 amino acids. CDR1 SGHTA and CDR2 FQGNSA come from the germline V gene.

The chain combines TRBV15 with TRBJ2-4; tentative D call: TRBD1 (8 bases). Trimming took off 5 bases at V and 11 bases at J, with 19 bases between the two ends. CDR1 is LNHNV, CDR2 YYDKDF, per germline (reference sequence). CDR3 size: 14 residues. The CDR3 protein is CATSPRTGRDLQYF. DNA for the CDR3: TGTGCCACCAGCCCACGGACAGGGAGGGATCTTCAGTACTTC.

This clonotype was detected ten times or more. This chain connects TRBV6-2 or TRBV6-3 to TRBJ2-1; 10 nucleotides align to TRBD2. Germline trimming cut 7 bases from V and 2 bases from J; bases unmatched to any gene: 5. This CDR3 has 15 residues. The V gene's germline CDR1 is MNHEY and CDR2 SVGEGT. CDR3 region: CASTRTSGPYNEQFF. CDR3 sequence (DNA): TGTGCCAGCACCAGGACTAGCGGTCCCTACAATGAGCAGTTCTTC.

The chain is built from TRBV20-1 and TRBJ1-5; D uncertain. The germline V gene has CDR1 DFQATT and CDR2 SNEGSKA (reference sequence). V was clipped by 6 bases and J by 0 bases, with 12 bases between them. The CDR3 loop spans 14 amino acids. The CDR3 is CSADSVTSNQPQHF. The CDR3 DNA sequence: TGCAGTGCCGACTCAGTAACTAGCAATCAGCCCCAGCATTTT.

This rearrangement joins TRBV5-1 to TRBJ1-2; D unclear. Germline assignment: CDR1 SGHRS and CDR2 YFSETQ. Trimming took off 3 bases at V and 6 bases at J, with 24 bases between the two ends. This CDR3 comprises 17 residues. The CDR3 sequence: CASSSLPHNSALHGYTF. CDR3 nucleotides: TGCGCCAGCAGCTCCTTGCCCCATAACTCCGCCCTGCATGGCTACACCTTC.

This clonotype appeared many times. The chain carries TRBV7-3 and TRBJ2-3; 7 bases line up with TRBD2. The CDR3 has 15 amino acids. Germline assignment: CDR1 SGHTA and CDR2 FQGTGA. V gave up 1 base and J gave up 6 bases; unmatched junction bases: 7. DNA for the CDR3: TGTGCCAGCAGCTTAAACGGCGGGAGAGGGGATACGCAGTATTTT. It codes for CASSLNGGRGDTQYF.

This clonotype was observed many times. The CDR3 region has the DNA TGTGCCAGCTCACCTACCCAAAACACTGAAGCTTTCTTT. It translates to CASSPTQNTEAFF. This sequence joins TRBV18 and TRBJ1-1; D is uncertain. The CDR3 sequence is 13 residues long. V was trimmed by 3 bases and J by 2 bases, leaving 7 bases between them. Germline CDR1 KGHSH, CDR2 LQKENI. The variable domain in full, completed from reference TRBV18 and TRBJ1-1, reads NAGVMQNPRHLVRRRGQEARLRCSPMKGHSHVYWYRQLPEEGLKFMVYLQKENIIDESGMPKERFSAEFPKEGPSILRIQQVVRGDSAAYFCASSPTQNTEAFFGQGTRLTVV.

This clonotype was counted between two and nine times. The genes are TRBV10-3 and TRBJ2-2; D not resolved. This CDR3 region has 16 residues. V was clipped by 0 bases and J by 4 bases, with 12 bases between them. Germline V gene data show CDR1 as ENHRY and CDR2 as SYGVKD. CDR3 sequence reads: CAISESGSLFTGELFF. CDR3 nucleotide sequence: TGTGCCATCAGTGAGTCGGGTAGCCTCTTCACCGGGGAGCTGTTTTTT.

This clonotype was observed at least ten times. This sequence joins TRBV9 and TRBJ2-7; D may be TRBD1 or TRBD2 (6 bases each). The CDR3 length is 15 residues. Germline assignment: CDR1 SGDLS and CDR2 YYNGEE. Trimming shortened V by 4 bases and J by 0 bases, and 14 bases separated the two germline ends. The CDR3 region has the DNA TGTGCCAGCAGCCCGCGGGACATGAGCTCCTACGAGCAGTACTTC. It yields the protein CASSPRDMSSYEQYF.

This clonotype was counted ten times or more. The chain joins TRBV15 to TRBJ2-7; 8 nucleotides align to TRBD1. The V and J ends lost 4 bases and 6 bases, in that order; junction bases with no gene match: 11. There are 15 residues in the CDR3. The germline V gene has CDR1 LNHNV and CDR2 YYDKDF (reference sequence). The CDR3 protein is CATSIRLGQGPEQYF. In DNA form, the CDR3 reads TGTGCCACCAGCATCCGTTTAGGACAGGGCCCCGAGCAGTACTTC.

This clonotype has just a few counts. CDR3 amino acids: CASSIQAASSGANVLTF. CDR3 DNA sequence: TGTGCCAGCTCCATTCAGGCAGCGAGCTCTGGGGCCAACGTCCTGACTTTC. This chain uses TRBV18 with TRBJ2-6, with D uncertain. Trimming cost V 6 bases and J 0 bases, with 15 bases left between them. The CDR3 contains 17 residues. From germline, CDR1 is KGHSH and CDR2 LQKENI.

This clonotype was found a few times. This chain links TRBV6-2 or TRBV6-3 with TRBJ2-7, with unresolved D. V was clipped by 2 bases and J by 7 bases, with 12 bases between them. The CDR3 contains 13 residues. Germline V lookup: CDR1 MNHEY, CDR2 SVGEGT. The CDR3 sequence: CASSYDTLTEQYF. The CDR3 DNA follows: TGTGCCAGCAGTTACGACACCCTAACAGAGCAGTACTTC.

The table lists this clonotype with many counts. The chain carries TRBV5-1 and TRBJ1-1; no firm D call. CDR3 length: 14 residues. Germline CDR1 and CDR2: SGHRS and YFSETQ. V was cut by 1 base and J by 7 bases, with 14 bases left in between. This CDR3 reads CASSLPAPTSEAFF. The CDR3 DNA is TGCGCCAGCAGCTTGCCAGCGCCTACAAGTGAAGCTTTCTTT.

By proportion, this clonotype is medium-sized (0.01 to 0.1%). The rearrangement links TRBV5-6 to TRBJ2-7; D may be TRBD1 (6 bases). Germline CDR1 reads SGHDT; CDR2 reads YYEEEE. The CDR3 totals 14 residues. Trimming took 4 bases from V and 3 from J, leaving 14 bases between them. As DNA, the CDR3 is TGTGCCAGCAGCCAGGGGCAGGTACACTACGAGCAGTACTTC. Amino acid sequence: CASSQGQVHYEQYF. The whole variable domain, filled in from reference TRBV5-6 and TRBJ2-7, reads DAGVTQSPTHLIKTRGQQVTLRCSPKSGHDTVSWYQQALGQGPQFIFQYYEEEERQRGNFPDRFSGHQFPNYSSELNVNALLLGDSALYLCASSQGQVHYEQYFGPGTRLTVT.

The chain joins TRBV6-1 to TRBJ2-1; 14 bases fit TRBD2. The CDR3 is made up of 16 amino acids. V shed 8 bases and J 7 bases; nucleotides not matched to a gene: 10. The V gene's germline CDR1 is MNHNS and CDR2 SASEGT. The CDR3 sequence: CASPKRGTSGSNEQFF. The CDR3, as DNA: TGTGCCAGCCCCAAACGTGGGACTAGCGGGAGTAATGAGCAGTTCTTC.

The genes are TRBV4-1 and TRBJ2-1, with 11 positions matching TRBD2. V lost 0 bases and J lost 5; bases outside the gene matches: 6. The V gene's germline CDR1 is MGHRA and CDR2 YSYEKL. The CDR3 covers 17 residues. CDR3 sequence reads: CASSQDPGTSGNNEQFF. CDR3 coding DNA: TGCGCCAGCAGCCAAGACCCCGGGACTAGCGGTAACAATGAGCAGTTCTTC.

The chain has TRBV6-6 and TRBJ1-1, with a weak D call TRBD1 (5 bases). V was pared by 8 bases and J by 1 base, with 17 bases between. CDR3 length equals 15 residues. From germline, CDR1 is MNHNY and CDR2 SVGAGI (reference sequence). The CDR3 sequence is CASRDGSSRNTEAFF. The CDR3 region has the DNA TGTGCCAGCCGGGACGGTTCATCTCGGAACACTGAAGCTTTCTTT.

The chain links TRBV20-1 to TRBJ2-2; a weak D match, TRBD1 (5 bases). Germline CDR1 and CDR2: DFQATT and SNEGSKA (reference sequence). The germline V and J ends were trimmed by 5 bases and 3 bases, with 10 bases remaining between them. CDR3 size: 13 residues. As DNA, the CDR3 is TGCAGTGCTGGCAGGGCCGACACCGGGGAGCTGTTTTTT. Protein: CSAGRADTGELFF.

This clonotype was recorded many times. V and J are TRBV11-2 and TRBJ2-3; D gene uncertain. Trimming took 1 base from V and 5 from J, leaving 4 bases between them. From germline, CDR1 is SGHAT and CDR2 FQNNGV. CDR3 length: 12 residues. CDR3 amino acids: CASSLGGDTQYF. CDR3 bases: TGTGCCAGCAGCTTAGGGGGAGATACGCAGTATTTT.

This clonotype was counted at least ten times. The chain recombines TRBV9 with TRBJ2-3, with TRBD2 identical over 10 bases. Trimming took 4 bases from V and 5 from J; bases not matched to a gene: 7. The CDR3 extends over 15 amino acids. Germline CDR1 and CDR2: SGDLS and YYNGEE. This chain's CDR3 is CASSPGLARVDTQYF. For the CDR3, the DNA is TGTGCCAGCAGCCCGGGACTAGCGCGTGTAGATACGCAGTATTTT.

Note on this clonotype: At one boundary the junction diverges from the germline segment, which might be a read error. V is TRBV11-2 and J is TRBJ2-1, with 10 positions matching TRBD2. Germline V lookup: CDR1 SGHAT, CDR2 FQNNGV. The CDR3 runs 15 residues. The CDR3 nucleotides are TGTGCCAGCAGTTTTTCGCTTCTAGCGGGAGAGGTTGGTGTCTTC. Protein: CASSFSLLAGEVGVF.

This clonotype has at least ten counts. V is TRBV28 and J is TRBJ2-5; D possibly corresponds to TRBD2 (5 bases). Germline V lookup: CDR1 MDHEN, CDR2 SYDVKM. The V gene lost 1 base and the J gene lost 9 bases, with 12 bases spanning the gap. This CDR3 is built from 13 residues. The CDR3 region has the DNA TGTGCCAGCAGTTTATACGGCCCCGGGGCCCAGTACTTC. Translated: CASSLYGPGAQYF. The entire variable domain, with the rest obtained from reference TRBV28 and TRBJ2-5, is as follows: DVKVTQSSRYLVKRTGEKVFLECVQDMDHENMFWYRQDPGLGLRLIYFSYDVKMKEKGDIPEGYSVSREKKERFSLILESASTNQTSMYLCASSLYGPGAQYFGPGTRLLVL.